The 31 T cell receptor beta chains presented below share a single source sample, sequenced in a study of blood T cell repertoires in COVID-19. Clones were sequenced by immunoSEQ multiplex PCR, and TCRdb holds only the in-frame ones, with some missing. The sample holds under 350,000 clones, around 88% seen once. The material sequenced was peripheral blood. The receptors stem from a man aged 40-49 years with acute or convalescent COVID-19.

The CDR3: CASSTPGRGEPQHF. The CDR3 coding sequence is TGTGCCAGTAGTACCCCGGGCAGGGGTGAGCCCCAGCATTTT. This chain joins TRBV19 and TRBJ1-5, with D maybe TRBD1 (6 bases). Trimming removed 4 bases at V and 8 bases at J, with 15 bases between. CDR3 size: 14 residues. CDR1 and CDR2 from the germline V gene are LNHDA and SQIVND (reference sequence).

The chain couples TRBV27 to TRBJ2-6; 7 nucleotides line up with TRBD1. Germline V lookup: CDR1 MNHEY, CDR2 SMNVEV (reference sequence). Trimming took 9 bases from V and 4 from J; bases not matched to a gene: 12. This CDR3 is built from 16 residues. The CDR3 sequence: CASSGQARTGANVLTF. The CDR3 DNA is TGTGCCAGTAGTGGACAGGCTCGTACCGGGGCCAACGTCCTGACTTTC.

This chain connects TRBV6-5 to TRBJ1-1; the match to TRBD1 covers 8 bases. With 6 bases clipped from V and 2 bases from J, the junction kept 8 bases outside the gene matches. This CDR3 spans 15 amino acids. Germline V gene data show CDR1 as MNHEY and CDR2 as SVGAGI. CDR3 nucleotide sequence: TGTGCCAGCAGGGGAGGACAGGGTGCAAACACTGAAGCTTTCTTT. It specifies CASRGGQGANTEAFF.

The genes are TRBV19 and TRBJ1-2; D not resolved. This CDR3 has 10 residues. V lost 5 bases and J lost 8, with 6 bases in between. Germline V gene data show CDR1 as LNHDA and CDR2 as SQIVND (reference sequence). The CDR3 sequence is CASSQEGYTF. The CDR3 DNA is TGTGCCAGTAGTCAAGAGGGCTACACCTTC.

The chain joins TRBV19 to TRBJ2-2, with a tentative D call TRBD2 (6 bases). The CDR3 has 17 residues. Germline values: CDR1 LNHDA, CDR2 SQIVND (reference sequence). V was trimmed by 3 bases and J by 4 bases, leaving 18 bases between them. The CDR3 nucleotides are TGTGCCAGTAGTATGTTTGGAGGGATCCCCCTCACCGGGGAGCTGTTTTTT. The encoded protein is CASSMFGGIPLTGELFF.

The chain carries TRBV10-1 and TRBJ2-3; D may be TRBD2 (5 bases). Germline CDR1 WNHNN, CDR2 SYGVQD (reference sequence). V gave up 5 bases and J gave up 2 bases, with 14 bases separating them. The CDR3 spans 15 residues. Here the CDR3 reads CASSHWTGNTDTQYF. The CDR3 coding sequence is TGCGCCAGCAGTCATTGGACGGGGAACACAGATACGCAGTATTTT.

V usage is TRBV3-1 (or the pseudogene TRBV3-2) and J usage is TRBJ2-3; 7 bases agree with TRBD2. The germline V gene encodes CDR1 LGHDT and CDR2 YNNKEL (reference sequence). This CDR3 contains 14 residues. The trim removed 6 bases at V and 2 bases at J, leaving 5 bases unmatched. The CDR3 here is CASRRSGVTDTQYF. Here the CDR3 DNA reads TGTGCCAGCAGAAGGAGCGGGGTCACAGATACGCAGTATTTT.

The chain joins TRBV2 to TRBJ2-4, with TRBD1 identical over 8 bases. V lost 2 bases and J lost 7; bases outside the gene matches: 1. The CDR3 consists of 13 residues. Germline CDR1 is SNHLY and CDR2 is FYNNEI. Here the CDR3 reads CASSEYRGNIQYF. The DNA of the CDR3 is TGTGCCAGCAGTGAATACAGGGGGAACATTCAGTACTTC.

The CDR3 here is CASSLLRTDRGRQPQHF. The CDR3 DNA reads as TGTGCCAGTAGTCTGCTTCGCACGGACAGGGGGCGTCAGCCCCAGCATTTT. The chain joins TRBV19 to TRBJ1-5; 11 bases are shared with TRBD1. The CDR3 covers 17 residues. Trimming cost V 5 bases and J 6 bases; bases outside gene matches: 12. CDR1 LNHDA and CDR2 SQIVND come from the germline V gene (reference sequence). Using reference TRBV19 and TRBJ1-5 for the parts outside the CDR3, the full variable domain is DGGITQSPKYLFRKEGQNVTLSCEQNLNHDAMYWYRQDPGQGLRLIYYSQIVNDFQKGDIAEGYSVSREKKESFPLTVTSAQKNPTAFYLCASSLLRTDRGRQPQHFGDGTRLSIL.

The chain is built from TRBV11-2 and TRBJ1-2; 9 bases are a match to TRBD1. CDR1 SGHAT and CDR2 FQNNGV come from the germline V gene. There are 15 residues in the CDR3. With V trimmed by 5 bases and J by 4 bases, 8 bases remained unmatched. The CDR3 is CASSLRQGGFYGYTF. As DNA, the CDR3 is TGTGCCAGCAGCCTTCGACAGGGGGGATTCTATGGCTACACCTTC.

CDR3 nucleotides: TGTGCCAGCAGCCCGACCGGGACAGGGGGCTCGGGTGAGCAGTACTTC. It is translated as CASSPTGTGGSGEQYF. The J gene is TRBJ2-7, the V gene TRBV7-3; 12 positions agree with TRBD1. V dropped 5 bases and J dropped 7; count of bases not matched to a gene: 12. Germline V gene data show CDR1 as SGHTA and CDR2 as FQGTGA. This CDR3 has 16 residues.

This chain connects TRBV29-1 to TRBJ1-1, with 8 positions matching TRBD1. V gave up 6 bases and J gave up 11 bases; unmatched junction bases: 11. Germline lookup yields CDR1 SQVTM and CDR2 ANQGSEA. The CDR3 contains 12 residues. The CDR3 bases are TGCAGCGTGTCGGACAGGGCGAGTGACGCTTTCTTT. Translating gives CSVSDRASDAFF.

This chain connects TRBV30 to TRBJ1-1; a possible D gene is TRBD1 (6 bases). The CDR3 is 11 amino acids. Germline assignment: CDR1 GTSNPN and CDR2 SVGIG (reference sequence). The CDR3 sequence is CAGQTNTEAFF. In DNA, the CDR3 is TGTGCAGGACAGACCAACACTGAAGCTTTCTTT.

This chain uses TRBV10-2 with TRBJ1-4, with unresolved D. V lost 4 bases to trimming and J lost 5 bases, with 8 bases between them. Germline CDR1 is WSHSY and CDR2 is SAAADI. The CDR3 contains 13 residues. The CDR3 region is CASSVLRNEKLFF. DNA for the CDR3: TGCGCCAGCAGTGTCCTGAGGAATGAAAAACTGTTTTTT.

This clone was picked up one time. V is TRBV25-1 and J is TRBJ2-1; 9 positions match TRBD1. After removal of 3 bases from V and 5 bases from J, the junction contained 2 bases not matched to a gene. The CDR3 covers 14 residues. Germline CDR1 reads MGHDK; CDR2 reads SYGVNS. CDR3 amino acids: CASSEDRGNNEQFF. CDR3 DNA: TGTGCCAGCAGTGAGGACAGGGGCAACAATGAGCAGTTCTTC.

V gene TRBV3-1 (or the pseudogene TRBV3-2) combines with J gene TRBJ2-7; no definite D call. Germline loops: CDR1 LGHDT, CDR2 YNNKEL (reference sequence). Trimming removed 4 bases from V and 7 bases from J, with 14 bases in between. The CDR3 length is 13 residues. The CDR3 nucleotides are TGTGCCAGCAGCCCTCTTACAGCCTGGGAGCAGTACTTC. This gives the protein CASSPLTAWEQYF.

The chain joins TRBV7-6 to TRBJ1-3; TRBD1 aligns across 9 bases. The length of the CDR3 is 15 residues. The V segment lost 5 bases and the J segment 2 bases; nucleotides outside the gene matches: 4. Per germline, CDR1 SGHVS and CDR2 FNYEAQ. CDR3 sequence: CASSPWTGAGNTIYF. The CDR3 DNA sequence: TGTGCCAGCAGCCCTTGGACAGGGGCTGGAAACACCATATATTTT.

This chain joins TRBV12-3 or TRBV12-4 and TRBJ2-1; tentative D call: TRBD2 (6 bases). V shed 2 bases and J shed 5 bases, with 7 bases lying between them. This CDR3 spans 13 amino acids. In nucleotides, the CDR3 is TGTGCCAGCAGTTTACGGGAGAACAATGAGCAGTTCTTC. Protein: CASSLRENNEQFF.

The V and J genes are TRBV14 and TRBJ1-2; unclear D gene. The CDR3 is 14 residues long. CDR1 SGHDN and CDR2 FVKESK come from the germline V gene. The V end lost 1 base, the J end lost 7 bases, and 13 bases lay between the germline ends. The CDR3 DNA sequence: TGTGCCAGCAGCCAAGTCCTTAGCGCGGGTGGCTACACCTTC. This gives the protein CASSQVLSAGGYTF.

Notes on this clone: The identical CDR3 is also encoded by other nucleotide sequences in the sample. This chain joins TRBV7-2 and TRBJ2-1, with D possibly matching TRBD1 (5 bases). From germline, CDR1 is SGHTA and CDR2 FQGNSA. This CDR3 contains 13 residues. Trimming stripped 0 bases from V and 5 bases from J, with 5 bases between. CDR3 amino acids: CASSLARDNEQFF. CDR3 bases: TGTGCCAGCAGCTTAGCCAGGGACAATGAGCAGTTCTTC.

This chain links TRBV6-5 with TRBJ1-4, with a weak D call TRBD1 (6 bases). CDR1 and CDR2 from the germline V gene are MNHEY and SVGAGI. This CDR3 is 14 amino acids long. V lost 2 bases and J 6 bases, leaving 10 bases between the germline ends. The chain's CDR3 is CASSYRDTDEKLFF. In nucleotides, the CDR3 is TGTGCCAGCAGTTACCGGGACACCGATGAAAAACTGTTTTTT.

The rearrangement links TRBV30 to TRBJ2-7, with D perhaps TRBD1 (6 bases). Germline CDR1 is GTSNPN and CDR2 is SVGIG (reference sequence). V lost 7 bases and J 3 bases, leaving 10 bases between the germline ends. The CDR3 has 11 amino acids. CDR3 in DNA: TGTGCCTCCGGGACACTCTACGAGCAGTACTTC. Its protein is CASGTLYEQYF.

As regards this clone: This CDR3 is also generated by other DNA sequences in the sample. The CDR3 sequence is CASSLGGEETQYF. The CDR3 nucleotides are TGTGCCAGCAGCTTAGGGGGGGAGGAGACCCAGTACTTC. The chain couples TRBV11-2 to TRBJ2-5; a weak D match, TRBD2 (6 bases). Germline loops: CDR1 SGHAT, CDR2 FQNNGV. The CDR3 sequence is 13 residues long. With 1 base removed from V and 5 bases from J, the gap between germline ends came to 8 bases.

V usage is TRBV27 and J usage is TRBJ2-7; maybe TRBD1 (6 bases). V gave up 1 base and J gave up 6 bases, with 19 bases separating them. Germline CDR1 is MNHEY and CDR2 is SMNVEV (reference sequence). This CDR3 is built from 16 residues. CDR3 region: CASSLLPPRQGTEQYF. For the CDR3, the DNA is TGTGCCAGCAGTTTATTGCCCCCTAGGCAGGGGACCGAGCAGTACTTC.

This chain uses TRBV7-9 with TRBJ2-3; 9 positions agree with TRBD2. The CDR3 has 15 residues. V dropped 5 bases and J dropped 1; count of bases not matched to a gene: 4. The germline CDR1 and CDR2 sequences are SEHNR and FQNEAQ (reference sequence). DNA for the CDR3: TGTGCCAGCAGCCTTAGCGGGGGCCGCACAGATACGCAGTATTTT. Translation: CASSLSGGRTDTQYF.

In nucleotides, the CDR3 is TGTGCCAGTAGTATAGGGACAGGCCTCATGAACACTGAAGCTTTCTTT. Translating gives CASSIGTGLMNTEAFF. V gene TRBV19 combines with J gene TRBJ1-1, with TRBD1 identical over 7 bases. The CDR3 totals 16 residues. With V trimmed by 1 base and J by 0 bases, 5 bases remained unmatched. Germline CDR1 LNHDA, CDR2 SQIVND (reference sequence).

The chain uses TRBV5-1 and TRBJ2-7, with D possibly TRBD2 on 6 matching bases. The germline V gene encodes CDR1 SGHRS and CDR2 YFSETQ. This CDR3 has 14 residues. The V end lost 3 bases, the J end lost 1 base, and 11 bases lay between the germline ends. The CDR3 loop reads CASSSRDLSYEQYF. CDR3 DNA: TGCGCCAGCAGCTCCCGGGACTTGTCCTACGAGCAGTACTTC.

The V call is TRBV2, the J call TRBJ1-5; 7 nucleotides line up with TRBD1. Unmatched junction bases numbered 4, after V lost 6 bases and J lost 2 bases. The CDR3 loop spans 14 amino acids. Germline V gene data show CDR1 as SNHLY and CDR2 as FYNNEI. The CDR3 nucleotides are TGTGCCAGCAGAGGGACAGAGGGCAATCAGCCCCAGCATTTT. This encodes CASRGTEGNQPQHF.

The chain joins TRBV2 to TRBJ1-1; D is perhaps TRBD1 (5 bases). This CDR3 is 14 amino acids long. The V end was cut by 4 bases, the J end by 4 bases, with 13 bases between. Germline CDR1 and CDR2: SNHLY and FYNNEI. CDR3 sequence (DNA): TGTGCCAGCAGTGGTCAGGGAAAGTCCACTGAAGCTTTCTTT. Encoded protein: CASSGQGKSTEAFF.

J is TRBJ1-1 and V is TRBV29-1, with 7 positions matching TRBD1. The CDR3 is 14 residues long. V was pared by 5 bases and J by 1 base, with 7 bases of the junction left unmatched. In germline, CDR1 is SQVTM, CDR2 ANQGSEA. The CDR3 nucleotides read TGCAGCGTTCGTCGCGGGACAGCGAACACTGAAGCTTTCTTT. This sequence encodes CSVRRGTANTEAFF.

The V and J genes are TRBV9 and TRBJ1-2; D may be TRBD1 (6 bases). Germline assignment: CDR1 SGDLS and CDR2 YYNGEE. V lost 4 bases and J 4 bases, leaving 20 bases between the germline ends. This CDR3 has 16 amino acids. The CDR3 bases are TGTGCCAGCAGCACAACTGCGGGGGGCGATACCTATGGCTACACCTTC. Amino acid sequence: CASSTTAGGDTYGYTF. Together with reference TRBV9 and TRBJ1-2, the CDR3 gives the full variable domain: DSGVTQTPKHLITATGQRVTLRCSPRSGDLSVYWYQQSLDQGLQFLIQYYNGEERAKGNILERFSAQQFPDLHSELNLSSLELGDSALYFCASSTTAGGDTYGYTFGSGTRLTVV.